Listed below are T cell receptor beta chains from one sample, sequenced in a study of OX40 agonist ivuxolimab in advanced cancers. Sequencing was performed with immunoSEQ multiplex PCR; in TCRdb, only in-frame clones are kept and a portion is missing. The sample includes over 50,000 clones, 80% to 95% of them seen just once. Here the sequenced sample was CD4+ or CD8+ T cells sorted from blood, taken in a trial of the OX40 agonist ivuxolimab. The receptors originated from an adult with an advanced solid tumor such as melanoma, head and neck, liver or kidney cancer. Both conserved end residues are part of each CDR3. The D gene is left open where the match is weak. Not every row has a clone size; where given, it reads once, few, many or a size class.

J,size,V,D,length,DNA,CDR3
TRBJ1-5,NA,TRBV6-6,NA,14,TGTGCCAGCAGTTTGGCACAGGGCGATCAGCCCCAGCATTTT,CASSLAQGDQPQHF
TRBJ1-4,NA,TRBV13,NA,13,TGTGCCAGCAGCTCGGGATCTAATGAAAAACTGTTTTTT,CASSSGSNEKLFF
TRBJ1-1,NA,TRBV13,NA,13,TGTGCCAGCAGCCCCGACTGGAACACTGAAGCTTTCTTT,CASSPDWNTEAFF
TRBJ1-5,NA,TRBV5-6,NA,15,TGTGCCAGCAGCTTAGTGGGGGATAGCAATCAGCCCCAGCATTTT,CASSLVGDSNQPQHF
TRBJ1-1,NA,TRBV10-1,NA,15,TGCGCCAGCAGTGAGTCGGACGGCCCGAACACTGAAGCTTTCTTT,CASSESDGPNTEAFF
TRBJ1-2,NA,TRBV5-4,NA,14,TGTGCCAGCAGCTGGCCCGGGGACATCTATGGCTACACCTTC,CASSWPGDIYGYTF
TRBJ1-2,NA,TRBV5-6,TRBD1,14,TGTGCCAGCAGCTCGGGACAGGGGGCTTTGGACTACACCTTC,CASSSGQGALDYTF
TRBJ2-5,NA,TRBV27,NA,12,TGTGCCAGCAGTTTTAATCAAGAGACCCAGTACTTC,CASSFNQETQYF
TRBJ1-1,NA,TRBV14,TRBD1,14,TGTGCCAGCAGCCGATACAGGGGGGACACTGAAGCTTTCTTT,CASSRYRGDTEAFF
TRBJ1-1,NA,TRBV14,NA,15,TGTGCCAGCAGCCATGGGCCTTCTATGAACACTGAAGCTTTCTTT,CASSHGPSMNTEAFF
TRBJ2-1,NA,TRBV7-9,NA,15,TGTGCCAGCAGCTTAGTAGAGGAGGATTACAATGAGCAGTTCTTC,CASSLVEEDYNEQFF
TRBJ2-7,NA,TRBV19,NA,15,TGTGCCAGTAGTATGGTCGAGGCCAGGCTTTACGAGCAGTACTTC,CASSMVEARLYEQYF
TRBJ2-3,NA,TRBV7-2,TRBD2,18,TGTGCCAGCAGCTTAAGCCCCCAGCGGGAGGCACTCACAGATACGCAGTATTTT,CASSLSPQREALTDTQYF
TRBJ2-2,NA,TRBV6-1,NA,16,TGTGCCAGCAGTGAGGGTTGGGGACAGAACACCGGGGAGCTGTTTTTT,CASSEGWGQNTGELFF
TRBJ2-1,NA,TRBV13,TRBD2,18,TGTGCCAGCAGCGGTTGGACTAGCGGGGGGCCCCTATACAATGAGCAGTTCTTC,CASSGWTSGGPLYNEQFF
TRBJ1-4,NA,TRBV7-9,NA,16,TGTGCCAGCAGCTTGACACAGGGTCCATATAATGAAAAACTGTTTTTT,CASSLTQGPYNEKLFF
TRBJ2-2,NA,TRBV6-5,NA,14,TGTGCCAGCAGTTACTCGGGGGAGACCGGGGAGCTGTTTTTT,CASSYSGETGELFF
TRBJ1-2,NA,TRBV5-5,TRBD1,15,TGTGCCAGCAGCTTGTGGGAGGGGGCGAACTATGGCTACACCTTC,CASSLWEGANYGYTF
TRBJ2-1,NA,TRBV4-3,NA,13,TGCGCCAGCAGCACCCGGGGGCTACAGGAGCAGTTCTTC,CASSTRGLQEQFF
TRBJ2-7,NA,TRBV5-6,NA,14,TGTGCCAGCAGCTCGGGGGGACAGTTCTACGAGCAGTACTTC,CASSSGGQFYEQYF
TRBJ1-2,NA,TRBV7-9,NA,15,TGTGCCAGCAGCTTACGGGGCTATACTAACTATGGCTACACCTTC,CASSLRGYTNYGYTF
TRBJ2-7,NA,TRBV27,NA,13,TGTGCCAGCAGTTTGCGCAGGTCATACGAGCAGTACTTC,CASSLRRSYEQYF
TRBJ2-7,NA,TRBV4-3,NA,15,TGCGCCAGCAGCCAAGTATTTGGCACCTCCTACGAGCAGTACTTC,CASSQVFGTSYEQYF
TRBJ1-2,NA,TRBV27,NA,14,TGTGCCAGCAGCCCGGGGGGTGCTATCTATGGCTACACCTTC,CASSPGGAIYGYTF
TRBJ2-1,NA,TRBV27,NA,14,TGTGCCAGCAGTTTGGACGGACAGTACAATGAGCAGTTCTTC,CASSLDGQYNEQFF
TRBJ2-7,once,TRBV12-5,TRBD2,12,TGTGCTAGTGATCCCGGGGGGGGCGAGCAGTACTTC,CASDPGGGEQYF
TRBJ2-1,once,TRBV7-2,TRBD1,12,TGTGCTACCGGCAGGGGGCTGAATGAGCAGTTCTTC,CATGRGLNEQFF
TRBJ1-2,NA,TRBV5-6,NA,15,TGTGCCAGCAGCTTGCGGCGTCGACAGAACTATGGCTACACCTTC,CASSLRRRQNYGYTF
TRBJ1-2,once,TRBV29-1,NA,14,TGCAGCGTTTGGCCAGGGGAAAGGGACTATGGCTACACCTTC,CSVWPGERDYGYTF
TRBJ2-1,NA,TRBV14,TRBD2,15,TGTGCCAGCAGCAGGCGGGAGAGCTCCTACAATGAGCAGTTCTTC,CASSRRESSYNEQFF
TRBJ2-1,NA,TRBV30,NA,10,TGTGCCTGGAAGGAAAATGAGCAGTTCTTC,CAWKENEQFF
TRBJ2-1,NA,TRBV7-7,TRBD2,13,TGTGCCAGCGGGACTAGTCCCTACAATGAGCAGTTCTTC,CASGTSPYNEQFF